One sample yielded the 2 T cell receptor beta chains listed below, sequenced in a study of cytomegalovirus exposure and HLA in healthy donors. The PCR made use of 60 Vbeta and 13 Jbeta primers. The repertoire was sequenced with immunoSEQ multiplex PCR; TCRdb's copy has only in-frame clones and lacks some. The sample lists approximately 130,000 clones, 75% to 85% occurring once. Sequenced material: PBMCs. These receptors were obtained from a woman aged 40 to 55 in good health and CMV-seronegative.

The chain has TRBV18 and TRBJ1-1, with D possibly matching TRBD1 (6 bases). V lost 2 bases and J lost 0, with 16 bases in between. Germline CDR1 KGHSH, CDR2 LQKENI. CDR3 length: 17 amino acids. The CDR3 nucleotides read TGTGCCAGCTCACCATTGTCAACAGGGCCCATGAACACTGAAGCTTTCTTT. Translation gives CASSPLSTGPMNTEAFF. The entire variable domain, with the rest obtained from reference TRBV18 and TRBJ1-1, is as follows: NAGVMQNPRHLVRRRGQEARLRCSPMKGHSHVYWYRQLPEEGLKFMVYLQKENIIDESGMPKERFSAEFPKEGPSILRIQQVVRGDSAAYFCASSPLSTGPMNTEAFFGQGTRLTVV.

V usage is TRBV27 and J usage is TRBJ1-1; 10 positions agree with TRBD1. Trimming at V came to 2 bases and at J to 3 bases, leaving 6 bases not matched to a gene. The length of the CDR3 is 16 residues. Germline lookup yields CDR1 MNHEY and CDR2 SMNVEV (reference sequence). The CDR3 spells CASSLEGTGDYTEAFF. The CDR3 DNA sequence: TGTGCCAGCAGTTTAGAAGGGACAGGGGATTACACTGAAGCTTTCTTT.